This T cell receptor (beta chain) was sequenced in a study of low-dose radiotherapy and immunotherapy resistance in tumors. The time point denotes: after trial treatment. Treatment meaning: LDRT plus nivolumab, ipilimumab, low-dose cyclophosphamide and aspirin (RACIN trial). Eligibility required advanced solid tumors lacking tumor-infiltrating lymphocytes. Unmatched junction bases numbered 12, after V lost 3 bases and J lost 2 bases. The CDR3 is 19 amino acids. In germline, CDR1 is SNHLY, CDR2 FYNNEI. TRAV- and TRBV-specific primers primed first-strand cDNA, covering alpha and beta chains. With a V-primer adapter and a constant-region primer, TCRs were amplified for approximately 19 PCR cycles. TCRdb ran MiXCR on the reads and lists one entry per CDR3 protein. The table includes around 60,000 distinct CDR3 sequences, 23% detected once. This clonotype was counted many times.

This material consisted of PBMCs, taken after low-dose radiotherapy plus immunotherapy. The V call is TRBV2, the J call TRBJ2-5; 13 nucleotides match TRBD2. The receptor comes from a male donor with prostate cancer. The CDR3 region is CASSDKTSGGMMLQETQYF. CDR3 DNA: TGTGCCAGCAGTGATAAGACTAGCGGGGGGATGATGCTACAAGAGACCCAGTACTTC.